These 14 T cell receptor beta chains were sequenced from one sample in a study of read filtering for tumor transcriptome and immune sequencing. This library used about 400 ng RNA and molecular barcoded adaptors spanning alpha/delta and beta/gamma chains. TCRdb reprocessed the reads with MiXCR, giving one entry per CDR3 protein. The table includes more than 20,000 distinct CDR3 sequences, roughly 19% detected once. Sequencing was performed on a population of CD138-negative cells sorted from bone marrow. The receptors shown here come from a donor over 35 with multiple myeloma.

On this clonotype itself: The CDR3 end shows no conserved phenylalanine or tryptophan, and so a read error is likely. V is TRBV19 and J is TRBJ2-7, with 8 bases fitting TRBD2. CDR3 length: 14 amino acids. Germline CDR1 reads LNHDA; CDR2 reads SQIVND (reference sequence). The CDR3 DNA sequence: TGCGCCAGTAGTACTAGCGGAGGGCCCTACGAGCAGTACCTC. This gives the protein CASSTSGGPYEQYL.

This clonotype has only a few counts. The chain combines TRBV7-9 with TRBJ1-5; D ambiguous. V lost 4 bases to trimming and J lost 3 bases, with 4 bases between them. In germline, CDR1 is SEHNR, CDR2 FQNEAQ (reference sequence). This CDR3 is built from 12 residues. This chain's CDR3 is CASSSNNQPQHF. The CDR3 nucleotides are TGTGCCAGCAGCTCGAACAATCAGCCCCAGCATTTT.

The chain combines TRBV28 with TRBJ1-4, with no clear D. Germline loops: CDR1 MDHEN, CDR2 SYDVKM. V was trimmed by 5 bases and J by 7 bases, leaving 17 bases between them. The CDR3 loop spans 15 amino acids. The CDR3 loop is CASSPSARSFEKLFF. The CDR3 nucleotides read TGTGCCAGCAGTCCTTCGGCCCGTTCATTTGAAAAACTGTTTTTT.

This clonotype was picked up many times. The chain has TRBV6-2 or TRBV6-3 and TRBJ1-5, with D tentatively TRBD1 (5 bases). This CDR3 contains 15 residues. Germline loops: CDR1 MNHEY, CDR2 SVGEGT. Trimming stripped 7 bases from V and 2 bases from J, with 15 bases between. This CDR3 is CASTPGRGRNQPQHF. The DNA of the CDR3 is TGTGCCAGCACCCCTGGGAGGGGACGCAATCAGCCCCAGCATTTT.

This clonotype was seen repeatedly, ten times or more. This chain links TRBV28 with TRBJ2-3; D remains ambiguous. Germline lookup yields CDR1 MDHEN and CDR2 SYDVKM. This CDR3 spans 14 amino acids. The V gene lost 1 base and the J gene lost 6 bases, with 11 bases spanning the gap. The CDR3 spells CASSLSWDCDTQYF. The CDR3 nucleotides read TGTGCCAGCAGTTTATCATGGGATTGCGATACGCAGTATTTT.

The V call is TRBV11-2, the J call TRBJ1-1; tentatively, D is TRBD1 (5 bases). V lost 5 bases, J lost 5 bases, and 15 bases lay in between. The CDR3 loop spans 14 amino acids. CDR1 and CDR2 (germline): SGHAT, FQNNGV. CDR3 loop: CASSRPGEGTEAFF. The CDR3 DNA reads TGTGCCAGCAGCAGACCGGGGGAGGGGACTGAAGCTTTCTTT.

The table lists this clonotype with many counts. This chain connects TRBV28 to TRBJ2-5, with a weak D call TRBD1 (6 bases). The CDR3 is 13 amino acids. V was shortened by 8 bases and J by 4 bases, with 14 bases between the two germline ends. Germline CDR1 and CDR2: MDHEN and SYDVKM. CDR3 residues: CASRWGRGETQYF. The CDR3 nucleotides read TGTGCCAGCCGGTGGGGGCGAGGAGAGACCCAGTACTTC.

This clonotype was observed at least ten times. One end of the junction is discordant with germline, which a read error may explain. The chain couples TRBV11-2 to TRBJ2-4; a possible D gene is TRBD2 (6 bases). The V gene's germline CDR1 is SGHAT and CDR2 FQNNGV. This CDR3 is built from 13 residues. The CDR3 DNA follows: TGTGCCAGCAGCTTAAATCAGAGGGCGGCTAGCGACTTC. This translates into CASSLNQRAASDF.

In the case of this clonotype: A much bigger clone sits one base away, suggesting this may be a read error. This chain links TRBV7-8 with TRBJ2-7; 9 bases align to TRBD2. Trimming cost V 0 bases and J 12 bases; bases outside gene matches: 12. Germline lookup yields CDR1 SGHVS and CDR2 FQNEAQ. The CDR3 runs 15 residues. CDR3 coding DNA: TGTGCCAGCAGCTTAGCGAAGTTAGCGGGAGAAGCGGGGTACTTC. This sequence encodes CASSLAKLAGEAGYF.

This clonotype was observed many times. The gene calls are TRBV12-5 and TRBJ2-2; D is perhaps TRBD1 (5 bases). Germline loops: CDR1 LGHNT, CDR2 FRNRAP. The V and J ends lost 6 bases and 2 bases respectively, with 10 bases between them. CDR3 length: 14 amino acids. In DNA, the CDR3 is TGTGCTAGTGGGGCTAGGGGAAACACCGGGGAGCTGTTTTTT. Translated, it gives CASGARGNTGELFF.

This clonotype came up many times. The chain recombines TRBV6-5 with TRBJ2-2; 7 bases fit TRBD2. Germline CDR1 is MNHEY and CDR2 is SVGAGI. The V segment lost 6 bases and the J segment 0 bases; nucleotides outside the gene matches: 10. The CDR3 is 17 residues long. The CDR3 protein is CASSLYASGTNTGELFF. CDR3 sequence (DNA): TGTGCCAGCAGCCTCTATGCTAGCGGAACGAACACCGGGGAGCTGTTTTTT.

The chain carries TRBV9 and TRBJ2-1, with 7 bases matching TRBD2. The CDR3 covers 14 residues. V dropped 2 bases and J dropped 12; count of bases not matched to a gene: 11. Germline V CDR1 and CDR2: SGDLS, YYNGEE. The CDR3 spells CASSVGRENNGQFF. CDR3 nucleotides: TGTGCCAGCAGCGTTGGGCGGGAGAACAACGGGCAGTTCTTC.

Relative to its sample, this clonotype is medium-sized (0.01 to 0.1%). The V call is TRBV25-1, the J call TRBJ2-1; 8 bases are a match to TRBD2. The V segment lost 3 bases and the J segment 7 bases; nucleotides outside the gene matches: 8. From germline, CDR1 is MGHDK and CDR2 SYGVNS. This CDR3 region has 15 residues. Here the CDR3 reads CASSDGAGAVNEQFF. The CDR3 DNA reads TGTGCCAGCAGTGATGGAGCGGGAGCGGTGAATGAGCAGTTCTTC.

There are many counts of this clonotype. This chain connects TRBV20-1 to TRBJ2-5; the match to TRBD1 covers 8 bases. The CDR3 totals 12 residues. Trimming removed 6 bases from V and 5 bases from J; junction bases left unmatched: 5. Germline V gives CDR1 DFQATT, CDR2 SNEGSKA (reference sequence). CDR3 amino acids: CSASTGAETQYF. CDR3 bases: TGCAGTGCCTCGACAGGGGCGGAGACCCAGTACTTC.